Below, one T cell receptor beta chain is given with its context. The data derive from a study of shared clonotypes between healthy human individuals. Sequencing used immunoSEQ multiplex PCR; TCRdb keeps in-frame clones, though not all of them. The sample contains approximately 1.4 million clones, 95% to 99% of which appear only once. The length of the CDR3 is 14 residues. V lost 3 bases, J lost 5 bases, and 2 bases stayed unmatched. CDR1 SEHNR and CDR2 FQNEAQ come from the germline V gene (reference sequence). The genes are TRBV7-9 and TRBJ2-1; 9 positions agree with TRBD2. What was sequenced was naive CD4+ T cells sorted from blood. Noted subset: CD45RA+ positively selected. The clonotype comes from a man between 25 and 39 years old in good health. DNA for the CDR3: TGTGCCAGCAGCTTTTCTAGCGGGAACAATGAGCAGTTCTTC. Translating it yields CASSFSSGNNEQFF. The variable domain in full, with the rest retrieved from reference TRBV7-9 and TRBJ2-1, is DTGVSQNPRHKITKRGQNVTFRCDPISEHNRLYWYRQTLGQGPEFLTYFQNEAQLEKSRLLSDRFSAERPKGSFSTLEIQRTEQGDSAMYLCASSFSSGNNEQFFGPGTRLTVL.